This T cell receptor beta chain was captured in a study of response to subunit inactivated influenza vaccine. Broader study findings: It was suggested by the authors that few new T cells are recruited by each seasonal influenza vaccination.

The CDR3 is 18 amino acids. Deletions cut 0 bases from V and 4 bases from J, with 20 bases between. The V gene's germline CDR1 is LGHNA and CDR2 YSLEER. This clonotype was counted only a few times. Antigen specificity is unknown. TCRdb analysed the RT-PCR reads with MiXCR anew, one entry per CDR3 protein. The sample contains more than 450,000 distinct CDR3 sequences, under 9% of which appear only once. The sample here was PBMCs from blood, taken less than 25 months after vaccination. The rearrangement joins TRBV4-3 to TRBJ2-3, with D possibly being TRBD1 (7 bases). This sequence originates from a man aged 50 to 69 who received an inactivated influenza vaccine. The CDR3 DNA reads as TGCGCCAGCAGCCAAGATGGCCCGCAGGGGGGAGTGGCAGATACGCAGTATTTT. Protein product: CASSQDGPQGGVADTQYF.